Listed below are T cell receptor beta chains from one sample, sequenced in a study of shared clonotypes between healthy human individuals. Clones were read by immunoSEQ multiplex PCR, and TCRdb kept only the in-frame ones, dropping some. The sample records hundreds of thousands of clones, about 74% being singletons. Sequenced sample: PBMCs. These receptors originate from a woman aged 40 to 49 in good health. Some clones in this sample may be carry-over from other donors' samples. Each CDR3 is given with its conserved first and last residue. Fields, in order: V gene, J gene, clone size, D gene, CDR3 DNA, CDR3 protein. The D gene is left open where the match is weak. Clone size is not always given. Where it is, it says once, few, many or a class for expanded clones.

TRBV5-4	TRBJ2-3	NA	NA	TGTGCCAGCTCAGTGGGGGGCACAGATACGCAGTATTTT	CASSVGGTDTQYF
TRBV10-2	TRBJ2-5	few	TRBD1	TGCGCCAGCAGTGAGAGGGGTACAGGGGTAGAGACCCAGTACTTC	CASSERGTGVETQYF
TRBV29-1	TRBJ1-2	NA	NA	TGCAGCGTAGAGAGTAGCTACACCTTC	CSVESSYTF
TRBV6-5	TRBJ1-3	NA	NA	TGTGCCAGCAGTGCGGGACAAGCTGGAAACACCATATATTTT	CASSAGQAGNTIYF
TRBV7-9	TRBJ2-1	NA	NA	TGTGCCAGCAGCCCCGCAAGAAGCGGAACAGGGTTCGGCAATGAGCAGTTCTTC	CASSPARSGTGFGNEQFF
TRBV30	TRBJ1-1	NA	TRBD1	TGTGCCTGGAGTGAGGACAGGGACACTGAAGCTTTCTTT	CAWSEDRDTEAFF
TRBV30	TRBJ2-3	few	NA	TGTGCCTGGACCCCCGGGGAGCTCACTAGCACAGATACGCAGTATTTT	CAWTPGELTSTDTQYF
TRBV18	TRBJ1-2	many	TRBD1	TGTGCCAGCTCACCCGAAGCTGCCCAGGGGGCATATGGCTACACCTTC	CASSPEAAQGAYGYTF
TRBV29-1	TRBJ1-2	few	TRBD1	TGCAGCGATGGGACAGGGTGGGGCTACACCTTC	CSDGTGWGYTF
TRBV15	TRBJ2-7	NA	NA	TGTGCCACCAGCAGACGAGACAGGAGCTCCTACGAGCAGTACTTC	CATSRRDRSSYEQYF
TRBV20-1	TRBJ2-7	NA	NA	TGCAGTGCGGCGGGTTACGAGCAGTACTTC	CSAAGYEQYF
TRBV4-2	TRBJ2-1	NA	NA	TGTGCCAGCAGCCAAGGGGCAGGGGCCTCCTACAATGAGCAGTTCTTC	CASSQGAGASYNEQFF
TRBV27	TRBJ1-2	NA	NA	TGTGCCAGCAGTTCCGGGACAATTAGTGGCTACACCTTC	CASSSGTISGYTF
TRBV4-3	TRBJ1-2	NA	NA	TGCGCCAGCAGCCAAGATTTGGGGGCTGGCTATGGCTACACCTTC	CASSQDLGAGYGYTF
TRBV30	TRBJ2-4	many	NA	TGTGCCTGGAGTCTGGCAGGGCCAAACATTCAGTACTTC	CAWSLAGPNIQYF
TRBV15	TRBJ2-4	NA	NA	TGTGCCACCACGGGCAGGGCCAAAAACATTCAGTACTTC	CATTGRAKNIQYF
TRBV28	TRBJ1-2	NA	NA	TGTGCCAGCAGTCTACCGGGGCGCGGCTACACCTTC	CASSLPGRGYTF
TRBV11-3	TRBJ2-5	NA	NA	TGTGCCAGCAGCTTTGGGGGGCGGGGCGAAGAGACCCAGTACTTC	CASSFGGRGEETQYF
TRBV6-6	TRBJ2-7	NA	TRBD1	TGTGCCAGCAGTTCTCAGACAGGGCGGACCACCTACGAGCAGTACTTC	CASSSQTGRTTYEQYF
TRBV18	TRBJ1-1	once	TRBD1	TGTGCCAGCTCGGACTCGACAGGGAGTACTGAAGCTTTCTTT	CASSDSTGSTEAFF
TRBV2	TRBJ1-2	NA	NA	TGTGCCGGCAATTTGGGGGACTATGGCTACACCTTC	CAGNLGDYGYTF
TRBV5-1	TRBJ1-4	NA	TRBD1	TGCGCCAGCAGCTTTACAGGGGGTTTTGAAAAACTGTTTTTT	CASSFTGGFEKLFF
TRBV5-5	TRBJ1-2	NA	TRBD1	TGTGCCAGCAGCTTATCGGGACAGGGGGCCGCCCATGGCTACACCTTC	CASSLSGQGAAHGYTF
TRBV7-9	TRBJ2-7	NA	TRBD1	TGTGCCAGCAGCTTCGGGACAGGGGCCGACTCACACTACGAGCAGTACTTC	CASSFGTGADSHYEQYF
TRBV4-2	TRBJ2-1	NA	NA	TGTGCCAGCAGCCAAGAGCCTAAGTGGGACCAGACGAACAATGAGCAGTTCTTC	CASSQEPKWDQTNNEQFF
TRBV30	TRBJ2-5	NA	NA	TGTGCCTGGAGTGAAAACCGTGGGGTATGGGAGACCCAGTACTTC	CAWSENRGVWETQYF
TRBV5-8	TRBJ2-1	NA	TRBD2	TGTGCCAGCAACATACTAGCGGGAGGGCCCTACAATGAGCAGTTCTTC	CASNILAGGPYNEQFF
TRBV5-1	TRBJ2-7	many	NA	TGCGCCAGCAGCCCGGGATTACCCCCCTACGAGCAGTACTTC	CASSPGLPPYEQYF